This TCR beta chain was sequenced in a study of graft-versus-host responses after intestinal transplantation. Study as a whole: Multivisceral, liver-intestinal, or isolated intestinal grafts were transplanted into recipients. Induction using anti-thymocyte globulin, followed by tacrolimus and steroids for roughly 3 years, was given to all recipients.

The CDR3 totals 15 residues. In germline, CDR1 is SNHLY, CDR2 FYNNEI. V was clipped by 4 bases and J by 0 bases, with 13 bases between them. Study-wide results and limits: Some patients had graft-donor T cell macrochimerism, and their allografts showed high graft-versus-host to host-versus-graft clonal ratios. GvH clones detected in recipient marrow included some appearing first in ileum or blood.

This clone has only a few counts. Its antigen is unknown. Some clones are missing from TCRdb's copy, which holds only in-frame ones; the method was immunoSEQ multiplex PCR. Here the sample spans 80,000 to 95,000 clones, 75% to 95% being singletons. This chain joins TRBV2 and TRBJ2-7; D ambiguous. The source material was unstimulated CD8+ T cells sorted from spleen or lymph node cells, sampled before intestinal transplant. The source is a human donor who received an intestinal transplant. CDR3 amino acids: CASSVQLTYSYEQYF. The CDR3 region has the DNA TGTGCCAGCAGTGTACAGCTCACTTACTCCTACGAGCAGTACTTC.